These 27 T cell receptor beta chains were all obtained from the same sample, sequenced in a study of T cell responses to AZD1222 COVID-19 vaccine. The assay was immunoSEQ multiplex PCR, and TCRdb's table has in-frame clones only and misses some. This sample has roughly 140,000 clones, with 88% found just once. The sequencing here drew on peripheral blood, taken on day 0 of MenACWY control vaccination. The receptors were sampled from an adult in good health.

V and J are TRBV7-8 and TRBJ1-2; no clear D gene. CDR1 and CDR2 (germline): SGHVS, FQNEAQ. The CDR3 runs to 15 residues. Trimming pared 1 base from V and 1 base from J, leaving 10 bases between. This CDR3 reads CASSLGTAINYGYTF. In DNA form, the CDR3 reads TGTGCCAGCAGCTTAGGGACCGCGATTAACTATGGCTACACCTTC.

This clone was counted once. The CDR3 protein is CASSLERTDTQYF. DNA of the CDR3: TGTGCCAGCAGTTTAGAACGCACAGATACGCAGTATTTT. This chain uses TRBV12-3 or TRBV12-4 with TRBJ2-3; D is ambiguous. This CDR3 is 13 amino acids long. V lost 1 base and J 1 base, leaving 3 bases between the germline ends.

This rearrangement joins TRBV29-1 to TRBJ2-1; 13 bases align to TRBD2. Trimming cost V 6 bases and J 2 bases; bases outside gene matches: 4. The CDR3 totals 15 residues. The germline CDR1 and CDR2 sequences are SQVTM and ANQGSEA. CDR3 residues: CSVYTSGRAYNEQFF. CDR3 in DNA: TGCAGCGTCTACACTAGCGGGAGGGCCTACAATGAGCAGTTCTTC.

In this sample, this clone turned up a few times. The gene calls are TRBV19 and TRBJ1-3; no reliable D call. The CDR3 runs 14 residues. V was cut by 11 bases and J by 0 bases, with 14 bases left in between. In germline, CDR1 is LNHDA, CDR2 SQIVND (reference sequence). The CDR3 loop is CASLVWSSGNTIYF. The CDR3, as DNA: TGTGCCTCGCTGGTTTGGAGCTCTGGAAACACCATATATTTT.

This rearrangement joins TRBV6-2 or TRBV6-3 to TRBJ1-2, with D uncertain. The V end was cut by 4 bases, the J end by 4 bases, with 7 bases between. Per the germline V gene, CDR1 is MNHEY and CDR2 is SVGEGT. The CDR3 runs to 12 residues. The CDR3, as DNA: TGTGCCAGCAGTTTACTTAGCTATGGCTACACCTTC. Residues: CASSLLSYGYTF.

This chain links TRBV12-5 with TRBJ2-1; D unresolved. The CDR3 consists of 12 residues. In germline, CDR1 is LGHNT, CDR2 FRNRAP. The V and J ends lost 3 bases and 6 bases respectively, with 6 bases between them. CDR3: CASGFALNEQFF. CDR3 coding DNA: TGTGCTAGTGGTTTCGCCCTCAATGAGCAGTTCTTC. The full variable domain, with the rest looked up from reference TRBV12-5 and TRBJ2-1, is DARVTQTPRHKVTEMGQEVTMRCQPILGHNTVFWYRQTMMQGLELLAYFRNRAPLDDSGMPKDRFSAEMPDATLATLKIQPSEPRDSAVYFCASGFALNEQFFGPGTRLTVL.

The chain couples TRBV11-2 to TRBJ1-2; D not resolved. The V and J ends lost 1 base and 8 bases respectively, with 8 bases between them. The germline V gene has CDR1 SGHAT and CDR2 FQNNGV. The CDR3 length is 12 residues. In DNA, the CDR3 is TGTGCCAGCAGCTTAGTAGGAAGGGGCTACACCTTC. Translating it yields CASSLVGRGYTF.

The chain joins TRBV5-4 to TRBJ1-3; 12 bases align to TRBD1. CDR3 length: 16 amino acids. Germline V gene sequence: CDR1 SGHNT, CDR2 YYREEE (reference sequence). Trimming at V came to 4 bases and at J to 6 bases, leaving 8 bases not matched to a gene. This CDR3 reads CASSAAGTGGPNTIYF. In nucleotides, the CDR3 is TGTGCCAGCAGCGCAGCCGGGACAGGGGGCCCAAACACCATATATTTT.

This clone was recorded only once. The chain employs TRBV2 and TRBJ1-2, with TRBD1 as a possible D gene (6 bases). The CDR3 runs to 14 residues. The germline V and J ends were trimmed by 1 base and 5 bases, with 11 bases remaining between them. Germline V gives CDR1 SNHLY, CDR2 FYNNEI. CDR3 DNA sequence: TGTGCCAGCAGTGAAGGGATAAGGGGGTATGGCTACACCTTC. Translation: CASSEGIRGYGYTF.

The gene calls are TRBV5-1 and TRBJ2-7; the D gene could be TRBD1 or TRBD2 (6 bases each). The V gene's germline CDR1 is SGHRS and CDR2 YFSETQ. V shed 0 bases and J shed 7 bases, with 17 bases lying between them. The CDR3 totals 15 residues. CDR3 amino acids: CASSLGLGGPGEQYF. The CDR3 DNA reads TGCGCCAGCAGCTTGGGATTGGGGGGCCCTGGGGAGCAGTACTTC. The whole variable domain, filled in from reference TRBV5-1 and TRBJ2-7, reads KAGVTQTPRYLIKTRGQQVTLSCSPISGHRSVSWYQQTPGQGLQFLFEYFSETQRNKGNFPGRFSGRQFSNSRSEMNVSTLELGDSALYLCASSLGLGGPGEQYFGPGTRLTVT.

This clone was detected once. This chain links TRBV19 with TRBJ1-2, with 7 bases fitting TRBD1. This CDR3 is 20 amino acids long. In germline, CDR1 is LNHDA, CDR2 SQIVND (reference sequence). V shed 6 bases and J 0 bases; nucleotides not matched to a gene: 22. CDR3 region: CASRFGPQDRASPTNYGYTF. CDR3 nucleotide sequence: TGTGCCAGTAGATTCGGGCCCCAAGACAGGGCATCTCCCACTAACTATGGCTACACCTTC. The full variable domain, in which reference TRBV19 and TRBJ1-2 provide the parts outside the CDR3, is DGGITQSPKYLFRKEGQNVTLSCEQNLNHDAMYWYRQDPGQGLRLIYYSQIVNDFQKGDIAEGYSVSREKKESFPLTVTSAQKNPTAFYLCASRFGPQDRASPTNYGYTFGSGTRLTVV.

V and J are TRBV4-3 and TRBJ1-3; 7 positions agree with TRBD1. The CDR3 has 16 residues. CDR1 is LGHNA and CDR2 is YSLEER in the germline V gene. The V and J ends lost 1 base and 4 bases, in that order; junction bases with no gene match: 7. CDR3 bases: TGCGCCAGCAGCCAAGGAGCAGGGGGAGGAGGAAACACCATATATTTT. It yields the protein CASSQGAGGGGNTIYF.

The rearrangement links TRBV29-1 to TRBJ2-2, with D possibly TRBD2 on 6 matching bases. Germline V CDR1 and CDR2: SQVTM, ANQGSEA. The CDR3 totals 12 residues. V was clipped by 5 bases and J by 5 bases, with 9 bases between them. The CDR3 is CSVRAGTGELFF. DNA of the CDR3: TGCAGCGTTCGGGCGGGAACCGGGGAGCTGTTTTTT.

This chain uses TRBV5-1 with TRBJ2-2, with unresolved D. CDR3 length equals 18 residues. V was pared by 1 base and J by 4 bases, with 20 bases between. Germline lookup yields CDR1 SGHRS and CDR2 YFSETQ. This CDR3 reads CASSLKFRPEERTGELFF. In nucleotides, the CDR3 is TGCGCCAGCAGCTTGAAATTTAGGCCCGAGGAACGCACCGGGGAGCTGTTTTTT. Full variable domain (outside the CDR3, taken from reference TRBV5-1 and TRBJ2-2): KAGVTQTPRYLIKTRGQQVTLSCSPISGHRSVSWYQQTPGQGLQFLFEYFSETQRNKGNFPGRFSGRQFSNSRSEMNVSTLELGDSALYLCASSLKFRPEERTGELFFGEGSRLTVL.

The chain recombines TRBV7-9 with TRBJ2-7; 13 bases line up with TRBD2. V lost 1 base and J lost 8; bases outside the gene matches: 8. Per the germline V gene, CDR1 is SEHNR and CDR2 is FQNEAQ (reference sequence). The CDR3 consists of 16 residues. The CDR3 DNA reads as TGTGCCAGCAGCTTAGGGGCGGGACTAGCGGGATCCAAGCAGTACTTC. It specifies CASSLGAGLAGSKQYF.

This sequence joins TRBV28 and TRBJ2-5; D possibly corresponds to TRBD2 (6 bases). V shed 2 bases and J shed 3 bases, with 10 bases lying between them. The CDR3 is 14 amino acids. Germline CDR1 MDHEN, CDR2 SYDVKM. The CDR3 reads CASSLAGLKETQYF. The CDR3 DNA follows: TGTGCCAGCAGTTTAGCGGGACTCAAAGAGACCCAGTACTTC.

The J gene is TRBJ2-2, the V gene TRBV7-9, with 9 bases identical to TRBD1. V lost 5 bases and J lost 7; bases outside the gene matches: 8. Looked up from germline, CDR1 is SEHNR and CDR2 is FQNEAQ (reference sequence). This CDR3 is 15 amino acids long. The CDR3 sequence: CASSAGTGRVGELFF. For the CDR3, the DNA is TGTGCCAGCAGCGCCGGGACAGGGAGGGTCGGGGAGCTGTTTTTT.

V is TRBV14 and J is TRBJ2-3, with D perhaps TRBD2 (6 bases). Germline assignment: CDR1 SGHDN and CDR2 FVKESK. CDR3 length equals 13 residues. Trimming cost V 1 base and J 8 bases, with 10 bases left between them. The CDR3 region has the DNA TGTGCCAGCAGCCAAGTAGGAGGGTTTACGCAGTATTTT. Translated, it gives CASSQVGGFTQYF.

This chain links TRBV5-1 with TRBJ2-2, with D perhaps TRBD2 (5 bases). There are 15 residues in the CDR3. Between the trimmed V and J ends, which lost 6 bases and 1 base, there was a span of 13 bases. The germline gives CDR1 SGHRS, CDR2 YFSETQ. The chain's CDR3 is CASTQAAENTGELFF. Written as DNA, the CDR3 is TGCGCCAGCACCCAAGCAGCGGAGAACACCGGGGAGCTGTTTTTT.

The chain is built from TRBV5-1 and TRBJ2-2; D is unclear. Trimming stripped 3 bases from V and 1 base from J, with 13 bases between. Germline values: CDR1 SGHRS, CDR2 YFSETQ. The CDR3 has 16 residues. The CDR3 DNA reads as TGCGCCAGCAGCTCAAGGGTTGGCGGGAACACCGGGGAGCTGTTTTTT. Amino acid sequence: CASSSRVGGNTGELFF.

DNA of the CDR3: TGTGCCAGCAGCGTATCTCCCCAGGGGCCGGTGAACACTGAAGCTTTCTTT. Translated: CASSVSPQGPVNTEAFF. This chain joins TRBV9 and TRBJ1-1; D perhaps matches TRBD1 (6 bases). Trimming shortened V by 1 base and J by 0 bases, and 16 bases separated the two germline ends. Germline values: CDR1 SGDLS, CDR2 YYNGEE. This CDR3 region has 17 residues.

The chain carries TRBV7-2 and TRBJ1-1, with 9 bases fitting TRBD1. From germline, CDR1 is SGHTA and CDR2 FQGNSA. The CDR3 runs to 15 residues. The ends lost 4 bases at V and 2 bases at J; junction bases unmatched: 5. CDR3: CASSSRTGVNTEAFF. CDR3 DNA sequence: TGTGCCAGCAGCTCGCGGACAGGGGTAAACACTGAAGCTTTCTTT.

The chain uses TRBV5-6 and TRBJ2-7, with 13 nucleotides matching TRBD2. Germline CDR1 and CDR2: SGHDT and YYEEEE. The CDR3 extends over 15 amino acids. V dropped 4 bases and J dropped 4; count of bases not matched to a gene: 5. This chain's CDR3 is CASSQLAGGRYEQYF. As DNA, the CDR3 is TGTGCCAGCAGCCAACTAGCGGGAGGGCGGTACGAGCAGTACTTC.

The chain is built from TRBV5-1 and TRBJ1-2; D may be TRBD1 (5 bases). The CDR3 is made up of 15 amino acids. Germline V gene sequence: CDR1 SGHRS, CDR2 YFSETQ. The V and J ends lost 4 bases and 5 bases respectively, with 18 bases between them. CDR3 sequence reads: CASSPGGVFPYGYTF. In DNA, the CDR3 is TGCGCCAGCAGCCCCGGGGGGGTTTTCCCATATGGCTACACCTTC.

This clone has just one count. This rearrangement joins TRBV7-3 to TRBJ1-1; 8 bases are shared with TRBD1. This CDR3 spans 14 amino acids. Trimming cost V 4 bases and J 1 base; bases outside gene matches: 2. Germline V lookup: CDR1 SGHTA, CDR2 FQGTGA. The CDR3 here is CASSSTGANTEAFF. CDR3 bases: TGTGCCAGCAGCTCGACAGGGGCGAACACTGAAGCTTTCTTT. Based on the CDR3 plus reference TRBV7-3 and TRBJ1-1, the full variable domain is GAGVSQTPSNKVTEKGKYVELRCDPISGHTALYWYRQSLGQGPEFLIYFQGTGAADDSGLPNDRFFAVRPEGSVSTLKIQRTERGDSAVYLCASSSTGANTEAFFGQGTRLTVV.

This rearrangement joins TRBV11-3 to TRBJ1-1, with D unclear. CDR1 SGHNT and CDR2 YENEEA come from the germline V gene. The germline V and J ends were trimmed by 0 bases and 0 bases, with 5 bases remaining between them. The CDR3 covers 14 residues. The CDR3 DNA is TGTGCCAGCAGCTTAGAGGGGATGAACACTGAAGCTTTCTTT. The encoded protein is CASSLEGMNTEAFF.

This CDR3 is CASSPTVTYNSPLHF. DNA for the CDR3: TGCGCCAGCAGCCCGACAGTAACTTATAATTCACCCCTCCACTTT. The V call is TRBV4-1, the J call TRBJ1-6; D is perhaps TRBD1 (5 bases). CDR3 size: 15 residues. V was shortened by 4 bases and J by 4 bases, with 11 bases between the two germline ends. CDR1 and CDR2 from the germline V gene are MGHRA and YSYEKL.